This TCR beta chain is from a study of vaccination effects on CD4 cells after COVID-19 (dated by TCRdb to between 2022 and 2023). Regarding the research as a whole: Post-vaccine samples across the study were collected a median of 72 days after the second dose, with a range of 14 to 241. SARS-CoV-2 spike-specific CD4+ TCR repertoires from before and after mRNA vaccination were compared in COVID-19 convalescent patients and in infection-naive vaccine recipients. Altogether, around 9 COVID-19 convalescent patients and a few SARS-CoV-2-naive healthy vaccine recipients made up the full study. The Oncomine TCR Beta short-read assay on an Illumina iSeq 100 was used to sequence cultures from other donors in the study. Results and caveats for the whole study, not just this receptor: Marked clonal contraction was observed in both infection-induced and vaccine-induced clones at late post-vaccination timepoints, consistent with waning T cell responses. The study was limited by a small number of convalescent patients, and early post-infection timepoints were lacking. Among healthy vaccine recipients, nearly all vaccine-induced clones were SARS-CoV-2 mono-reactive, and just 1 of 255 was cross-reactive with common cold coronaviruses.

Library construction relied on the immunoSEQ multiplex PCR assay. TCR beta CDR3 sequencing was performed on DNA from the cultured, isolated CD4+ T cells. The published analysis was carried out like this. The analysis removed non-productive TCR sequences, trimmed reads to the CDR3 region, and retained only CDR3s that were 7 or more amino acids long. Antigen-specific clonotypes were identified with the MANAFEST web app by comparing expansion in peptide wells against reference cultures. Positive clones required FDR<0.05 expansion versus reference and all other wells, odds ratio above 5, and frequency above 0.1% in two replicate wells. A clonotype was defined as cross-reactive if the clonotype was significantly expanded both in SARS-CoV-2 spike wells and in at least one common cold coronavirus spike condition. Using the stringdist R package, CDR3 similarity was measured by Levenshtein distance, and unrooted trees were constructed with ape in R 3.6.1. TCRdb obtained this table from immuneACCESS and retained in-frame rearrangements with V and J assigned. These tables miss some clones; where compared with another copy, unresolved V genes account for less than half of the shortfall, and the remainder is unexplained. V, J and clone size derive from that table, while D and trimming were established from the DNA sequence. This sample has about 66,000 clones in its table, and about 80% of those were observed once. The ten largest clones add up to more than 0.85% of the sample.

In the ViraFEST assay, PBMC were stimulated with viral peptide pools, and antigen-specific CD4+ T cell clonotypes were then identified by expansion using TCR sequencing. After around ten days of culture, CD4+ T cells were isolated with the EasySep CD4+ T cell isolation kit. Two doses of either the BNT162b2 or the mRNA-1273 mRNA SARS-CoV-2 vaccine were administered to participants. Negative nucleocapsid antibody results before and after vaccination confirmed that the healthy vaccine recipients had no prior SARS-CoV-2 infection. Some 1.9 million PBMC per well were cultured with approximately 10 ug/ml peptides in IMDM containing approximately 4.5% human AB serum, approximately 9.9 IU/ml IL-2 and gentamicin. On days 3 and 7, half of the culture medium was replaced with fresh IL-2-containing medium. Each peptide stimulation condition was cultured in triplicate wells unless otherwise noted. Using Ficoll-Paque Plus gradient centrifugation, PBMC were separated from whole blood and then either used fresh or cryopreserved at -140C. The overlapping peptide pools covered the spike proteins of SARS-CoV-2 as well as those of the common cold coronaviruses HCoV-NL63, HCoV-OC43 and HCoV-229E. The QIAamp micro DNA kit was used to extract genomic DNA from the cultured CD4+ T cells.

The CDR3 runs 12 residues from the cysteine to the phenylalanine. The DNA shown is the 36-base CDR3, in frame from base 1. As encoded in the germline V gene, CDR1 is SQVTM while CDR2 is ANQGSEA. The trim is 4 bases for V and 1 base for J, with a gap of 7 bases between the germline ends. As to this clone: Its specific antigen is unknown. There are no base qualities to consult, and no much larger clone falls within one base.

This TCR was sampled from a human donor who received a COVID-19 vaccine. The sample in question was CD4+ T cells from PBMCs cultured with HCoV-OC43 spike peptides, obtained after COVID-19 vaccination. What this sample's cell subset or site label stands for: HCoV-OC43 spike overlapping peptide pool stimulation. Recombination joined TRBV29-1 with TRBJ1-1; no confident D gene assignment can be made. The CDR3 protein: CSVAAANTEAFF. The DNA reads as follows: TGCAGCGTTGCAGCAGCGAACACTGAAGCTTTCTTT.